This T cell receptor (beta chain) stems from a study of cytomegalovirus exposure and HLA in healthy donors (dated by TCRdb to about 2017). The study in broad terms: In an earlier analysis of several hundred of the donors, 250 to 350 Gb of sequence data and some 100 million unique TCR beta sequences from 180 million or so T cells were reported. About 320 gigabases of sequencing data and approximately 85 million unique TCR sequences were included in an early release covering roughly 600 HLA-typed donors. Among the approximately 420 genotyped donors, approximately 76% belonged to the genetic ancestry cluster associated with self-reported Caucasian donors. The aim of the study was to test whether cataloging public T cell receptors could identify signatures of past pathogen exposure. The study used immunosequencing to profile the T cell repertoires of some 600 subjects and linked those repertoires to cytomegalovirus serostatus. Besides the first cohort of around 700 subjects, a separate validation cohort made up of 120 different subjects was used. High-throughput TCR immunosequencing, statistical association of individual TCRs with disease status, and machine learning were combined to predict cytomegalovirus infection status. A later analysis re-analyzed previously published TCR beta repertoires from about 730 donors and added high-resolution HLA genotyping to study TCR occurrence patterns. In the later analysis, no new phenotypic data were used to find candidate immune exposures; instead, reliance was placed on TCR beta sequences and their occurrence across donors. An earlier analysis of nearly 600 of the donors applied high-throughput TCR beta sequencing to assess whether each TCR beta V gene segment acted as functional or pseudogenic. Alongside the repertoire data, information on donor age, sex, ethnicity and CMV serostatus was compiled. A later genetic analysis used genome-wide SNP genotypes for about 65% of the 666 donors, treating that subset as a discovery cohort. Every repertoire in the discovery cohort had been generated on one and the same sequencing platform. Class I and class II HLA loci were covered by the typing at four-digit resolution. The number of typed donors differed by locus: roughly 629-640 for A, B, C, DRB1 and DQB1; 500 to 550 for DQA1; around 610 for DPA1; and roughly 470 for DPB1. Because of strong linkage in the cohort, a handful of DR-DQ haplotypes were treated as single units for association and clustering. On average, over 200,000 unique TCR beta nucleotide sequences were sequenced per donor among several hundred genotyped donors of the cohort, with 15% to 20% of those sequences being non-productive. Broad study findings and their caveats: Most TCR sequences were observed very rarely across donors, whereas some public TCRs were present in many individuals. For the cohort, immune exposure information was limited to CMV serostatus. A further reported finding was that TCR beta sequences accurately predicted the HLA-A and HLA-B alleles for most subjects in the first cohort. In a later analysis, the rate of TCR association differed among HLA loci, with DRB1 alleles having the most associated TCRs and HLA-C alleles having the fewest. When HLA alleles, especially DR and DQ, strongly co-occurred, TCR associations were difficult to assign to individual alleles. The 87-base-pair reads could not distinguish some IMGT-functional V segments, including TRBV6-2 and TRBV6-3, so those segments were excluded. According to a later genetic analysis, donors in an Asian-associated ancestry cluster had fewer N-insertions in productive TCRs than the approximately 670-donor mean. This cohort had only TCR beta chains sequenced, and the lack of alpha or paired-chain data limited which features could be detected. Roughly uniform sequencing depth across donors was assumed in presence/absence analyses, although this assumption may not hold. In an earlier analysis of approximately 590 of the donors, most TCR beta V segments were observed in productive rearrangements about 90% or about 30% of the time, broadly matching IMGT annotations. Compared with equally common non-associated chains, HLA-associated TCR beta chains in a later analysis were more clonally expanded and had lower generation probabilities. A total of 150 to 200 TCR beta chains were listed by the study as associated with cytomegalovirus. The classifier was reported to diagnose cytomegalovirus status with high specificity and sensitivity in both the original cohort and the validation cohort. Linkage disequilibrium might explain the correlated functional status among segregating V segments, but an unknown experimental factor could not be ruled out. A group of highly shared sequence variants was considered likely to be a technical artifact of the sequencing pipeline. According to the authors, the approach could potentially be generalized to other disease states and immunological phenotypes. A later analysis reported that several top co-occurrence clusters appeared linked to parvovirus B19, influenza, CMV and Epstein-Barr virus. A few of the identified cytomegalovirus-associated TCR beta chains were confirmed in vitro to be specific for cytomegalovirus antigens. In a later genetic analysis, a missense DCLRE1C variant was associated with V-gene and J-gene trimming of TCR beta chains, and the association was replicated in an independent cohort. HLA typing was unavailable for some donors at each locus, so association tests used only the typed subset. A later analysis found that most CMV-associated TCR beta chains appeared HLA-restricted, with HLA associations seemingly driven largely by CMV exposure. Over 15 rarely observed V segments, including chromosome 9 orphons, were excluded from the earlier analysis of a few hundred of the donors because counts were too low. A later analysis associated some 17,000 TCR beta sequences with specific HLA alleles at a false discovery rate of 0.05.

With respect to this clone: Its recognized antigen is unknown. The input lacks base qualities; no much larger clone sits a single base away.

Germline trimming: 0 bases from V, 5 bases from J; junction bases outside gene matches: 4. From cysteine to phenylalanine, the CDR3 is 15 amino acids long. Only the CDR3 DNA is retained, 45 bases long and in frame from the first base. CDR1 and CDR2 (SGHRS, YFSETQ) derive from the germline V gene. Library method: the immunoSEQ multiplex PCR assay. For the multiplex PCR, a mixture combining 60 forward primers for TCR Vbeta segments and 13 reverse primers for TCR Jbeta segments was used. Amplification of the CDR3 region of rearranged TCR beta genes was performed with a multiplex PCR assay on genomic DNA. Amplified TCR beta libraries were sequenced as 87-base-pair reads on the Illumina HiSeq System. The authors' pipeline ran thus. A later analysis counted some 80 million unique TCR beta chains across the 650 to 800 repertoires, and about 10 million of these chains were shared by at least two donors. Raw reads were error-corrected and collapsed into unique sequences by a nearest-neighbor algorithm in which closely related sequences were merged to remove PCR and sequencing errors. V, D and J gene segments were assigned by aligning CDR3 sequences to IMGT reference sequences. For a sequence to be retained, a match of at least six nucleotides to both a V gene segment and a J gene segment was required. A rearrangement counted as productive if the CDR3 had no stop codons and remained in frame with V and J, and every other rearrangement counted as non-productive. Following IMGT convention, CDR3 was defined as the stretch from the second conserved V-encoded cysteine to the conserved J-encoded phenylalanine. In an earlier analysis of roughly 580 of the donors, sequences lacking an unambiguous match to a single V gene segment were excluded. In an earlier analysis of approximately 560 of the donors, a V segment was called functional when productive rearrangements were above 56.7%, and segregating when the standard deviation between donors exceeded 5%. A statistical classification framework was built for diagnosing cytomegalovirus status from the catalog of TCR beta chain sequences. A later analysis assigned V and J genes by comparing TCR nucleotide sequences with IMGT/GENE-DB human TR gene sequences. In a later analysis, CDR3 sequences and most-parsimonious VDJ recombination scenarios were assigned using the TCRdist pipeline. In a later analysis, every TCR beta chain was defined by the combination of its CDR3 amino acid sequence and its V-gene family, and reads without a unique V-gene family were dropped. To address suspected cross-contamination and a sequencing artifact, a later analysis removed a few hundred highly shared, low-generation-probability nucleotide sequences. For each public chain, a later analysis derived a clonal expansion index from normalized ranks of inferred template counts within each repertoire. In a later analysis, generation probabilities were computed with a VDJ recombination model fitted to out-of-frame rearrangements, and the resulting probabilities were checked against IGoR. In a later analysis, TCR-TCR, TCR-HLA and TCR-CMV co-occurrence was scored with hypergeometric tests, and a repertoire-size bias correction was applied to TCR pairs. False discovery rates were estimated in a later analysis by permuting HLA or CMV assignments 20 times. A later analysis grouped co-occurring TCRs with DBSCAN, adding TCRdist sequence similarity when clustering within HLA-allele-positive subsets. Co-occurrence clustering excluded repertoires with fewer than 30,000 or more than 120,000 public chains, plus five with anomalous nucleotide sharing. Entries here come from immuneACCESS through TCRdb and include only in-frame sequences with V and J called. Some clones fail to appear in such tables; in the studies checked, an unresolved V gene covers under half of the shortfall, and the cause of the remainder is unknown. V and J calls and clone size are copied from that table; D and trimming were computed from the DNA. This sample holds some 110,000 clones; 65% to 90% were observed only once. 6.5% to 8.5% of the sample belongs to the ten largest clones.

The cohort comprised fewer than 700 healthy bone marrow donors. At the time of sampling, every cohort member was nominally healthy, though immune exposures that went unrecorded were likely present. The donor was CMV seropositive and was included in the group of 300 or so seropositive cohort members. A peripheral blood sample was provided by each donor, and peripheral blood mononuclear cells were used for TCR beta sequencing. Genomic DNA extraction from the blood cell samples was performed with the Qiagen DNeasy Blood Extraction Kit. This clonotype originated in a man younger than 45 in good health and CMV-seropositive. Sequencing input: PBMCs. Rearrangement joined TRBV5-1 to TRBJ2-1; TRBD2 aligns with 8 central bases. The DNA sequence reads TGCGCCAGCAGCTTGGAGCGGGGGAGAAACAATGAGCAGTTCTTC. This yields the protein CASSLERGRNNEQFF.